A selection of T cell receptor beta chains follows, all from one sample in a study of shared clonotypes between healthy human individuals. The assay was immunoSEQ multiplex PCR, and TCRdb's table has in-frame clones only and misses some. The sample holds about 820,000 clones, 85% to 95% seen once. Sequencing was performed on naive CD8+ T cells sorted from blood. All receptors derive from a man aged 30 to 39 in good health. CDR3s include the opening cysteine and the closing phenylalanine or tryptophan. Each record gives: V gene, J gene, D gene, clone size, CDR3 DNA, CDR3 protein. The D gene is left open where the match is weak. Some rows have no size entry. The others give once, few or many, or a class for an expanded clone.

TRBV5-1	TRBJ2-7	TRBD1	-	TGCGCCAGCAGCTTGGTTCCGGGACAGGGGGACTACGAGCAGTACTTC	CASSLVPGQGDYEQYF
TRBV10-3	TRBJ2-7	TRBD2	-	TGTGCCATCAGTTCCGGGACTAGCGGGCGCTACGAGCAGTACTTC	CAISSGTSGRYEQYF
TRBV7-2	TRBJ2-1	TRBD2	-	TGTGCCAGCATTCTTAGGGGACTAGCGTTAAACAATGAGCAGTTCTTC	CASILRGLALNNEQFF
TRBV27	TRBJ2-7	-	-	TGTGCCAGCAGCCCAGGGTTAGGCGAGCAGTACTTC	CASSPGLGEQYF
TRBV27	TRBJ1-2	TRBD1	-	TGTGCCAGCAGTTTAGGAGGGACAGGGAGAGGCTACACCTTC	CASSLGGTGRGYTF
TRBV27	TRBJ1-2	-	few	TGTGCCAGCAGTTTTGGCAGTAACTATGGCTACACCTTC	CASSFGSNYGYTF
TRBV4-1	TRBJ1-4	TRBD1	-	TGCGCCAGCAGCCATCCAATTTCCGGGACAGACTTTTCAACTAATGAAAAACTGTTTTTT	CASSHPISGTDFSTNEKLFF
TRBV19	TRBJ2-7	-	-	TGTGCCAGTAGTATGACAGGTGACTCGTACTACGAGCAGTACTTC	CASSMTGDSYYEQYF
TRBV5-1	TRBJ1-2	-	-	TGCGCCAGCAAGCCGGAAGGGGTTATTTATGGCTACACCTTC	CASKPEGVIYGYTF
TRBV19	TRBJ2-2	-	once	TGTGCCAGCACTAGTTTCCGCTCTACAGAAAGAAACACCGGGGAGCTGTTTTTT	CASTSFRSTERNTGELFF
TRBV10-3	TRBJ2-2	-	-	TGTGCCATCAGCGGGGCGAACACCGGGGAGCTGTTTTTT	CAISGANTGELFF
TRBV19	TRBJ2-7	-	-	TGTGCCAGTAGTGAGACAGTGTCCTACGAGCAGTACTTC	CASSETVSYEQYF
TRBV6-1	TRBJ2-3	-	-	TGTGCCAGCAGTGAAGATGGACACCCATTCACAGATACGCAGTATTTT	CASSEDGHPFTDTQYF
TRBV27	TRBJ2-6	-	-	TGTGCCAGCAGCCTACAGAGCTCTGGGGCCAACGTCCTGACTTTC	CASSLQSSGANVLTF
TRBV11-2	TRBJ2-7	TRBD1	-	TGTGCCAGCAGATCGGGACAGGGCTACGAGCAGTACTTC	CASRSGQGYEQYF
TRBV7-2	TRBJ2-5	-	-	TGTGCCAGCAGCTTAGGAGCCTTCTTGGGGCGAGAGACCCAGTACTTC	CASSLGAFLGRETQYF
TRBV30	TRBJ1-2	-	-	TGTGCCGGGAAGGGGGTCGGCTACACCTTC	CAGKGVGYTF
TRBV6-4	TRBJ2-3	TRBD2	-	TGTGCCAGCAGTTCTGACCCTAGCGGGAAAACAGATACGCAGTATTTT	CASSSDPSGKTDTQYF
TRBV7-9	TRBJ2-7	TRBD1	-	TGTGCCAGCAGCACCGGACAGGCCGCCTACGAGCAGTACTTC	CASSTGQAAYEQYF
TRBV10-3	TRBJ2-7	-	-	TGTGCCATCAGCCGGGGGAGTTCCGCCGACGAGCAGTACTTC	CAISRGSSADEQYF
TRBV5-1	TRBJ1-3	-	-	TGCGCCAGCAGACCGGACCTAAGCTCTGGAAACACCATATATTTT	CASRPDLSSGNTIYF
TRBV28	TRBJ2-7	-	-	TGTGCCATCGCGACAGGAACCTACGAGCAGTACTTC	CAIATGTYEQYF
TRBV25-1	TRBJ2-7	-	-	TGTGCCAGCACAACAGGGAACGAGCAGTACTTC	CASTTGNEQYF
TRBV29-1	TRBJ2-5	TRBD2	-	TGCAGCTCCGATAGCGGGAGAGAGGAGACCCAGTACTTC	CSSDSGREETQYF
TRBV28	TRBJ2-5	-	once	TGTGCCAGCAGTGACCCGACAGGACCCCAAGAGACCCAGTACTTC	CASSDPTGPQETQYF
TRBV2	TRBJ2-6	TRBD1	-	TGTGCCAGCAGTGGACAGGGGGTTAACTCTGGGGCCAACGTCCTGACTTTC	CASSGQGVNSGANVLTF
TRBV28	TRBJ1-5	-	-	TGTGCCAGCAGTCTTACCTACACGGATCAGCCCCAGCATTTT	CASSLTYTDQPQHF
TRBV6-1	TRBJ1-5	-	-	TGTGCCAGCAGCGAAGGAGGGAAAAACTCTCTTAACCAGCCCCAGCATTTT	CASSEGGKNSLNQPQHF
TRBV30	TRBJ2-7	-	-	TGTGCCTGGAGTGTGGGCAGCTCGTACGAGCAGTACTTC	CAWSVGSSYEQYF
TRBV7-9	TRBJ2-1	-	-	TGTGCCAGCAGCTTAGGACTAGGGGTAAATGAGCAGTTCTTC	CASSLGLGVNEQFF
TRBV9	TRBJ1-1	-	-	TGTGCCAGCAGCCCCCCGGCCGGGTATGAGACTGAAGCTTTCTTT	CASSPPAGYETEAFF
TRBV11-2	TRBJ2-7	TRBD2	-	TGTGCCAGCAGCACGCGGACTAGCGGTTACGAGCAGTACTTC	CASSTRTSGYEQYF
TRBV28	TRBJ1-1	TRBD1	-	TGTGCCAGCAGTTCCCCCCGACAGGGATTAGACACTGAAGCTTTCTTT	CASSSPRQGLDTEAFF
TRBV4-3	TRBJ2-1	-	-	TGCGCCAGCAGCCATCTGGGGTCGGACAATGAGCAGTTCTTC	CASSHLGSDNEQFF
TRBV5-6	TRBJ1-2	-	-	TGTGCCAGCAGCTTCGGCCTACAGCGGCTTGGCTACACCTTC	CASSFGLQRLGYTF
TRBV6-1	TRBJ1-5	-	-	TGTGCCAGCAGTGAAAGGCCAGGCAGGGCGAGCAATCAGCCCCAGCATTTT	CASSERPGRASNQPQHF
TRBV29-1	TRBJ2-1	TRBD2	-	TGCAGCGTGGCAGCGGGAGTGACGAATGAGCAGTTCTTC	CSVAAGVTNEQFF
TRBV4-1	TRBJ2-3	TRBD1	-	TGCGCCAGCAGCCATCAACAGGGGAAAGATACGCAGTATTTT	CASSHQQGKDTQYF
TRBV6-1	TRBJ2-2	-	-	TGTGCCAGCCCCAGGCGGTACACCGGGGAGCTGTTTTTT	CASPRRYTGELFF
TRBV9	TRBJ2-7	-	-	TGTGCCAGCAGCGTAGCGCACGGGTACGAGCAGTACTTC	CASSVAHGYEQYF
TRBV5-6	TRBJ2-7	-	-	TGTGCCAGCAGCTTGGGCTTTGGGGAGCAGTACTTC	CASSLGFGEQYF
TRBV6-5	TRBJ2-1	-	-	TGTGCCAGCAGTTACTCGTATGAGGGGGATGAGCAGTTCTTC	CASSYSYEGDEQFF
TRBV11-2	TRBJ2-1	TRBD2	once	TGTGCCAGCAGCAGAGGGGGTTCTAGCGGGAGGGCGAATTACAATGAGCAGTTCTTC	CASSRGGSSGRANYNEQFF
TRBV5-5	TRBJ1-1	-	-	TGTGCCAGCAGCTTACGGGAGATGCCTGAAGCTTTCTTT	CASSLREMPEAFF
TRBV27	TRBJ2-1	TRBD1	-	TGTGCCAGCAGTTTATCTGGACAGGCATACAATGAGCAGTTCTTC	CASSLSGQAYNEQFF
TRBV9	TRBJ1-1	TRBD1	-	TGTGCCAGCAGCGTCGACAACAGGGGGATCACTGAAGCTTTCTTT	CASSVDNRGITEAFF
TRBV7-2	TRBJ2-1	TRBD1	-	TGTGCCAGCAGCCCCCCCCCGGGGACAGACTACAATGAGCAGTTCTTC	CASSPPPGTDYNEQFF
TRBV7-9	TRBJ2-1	-	-	TGTGCCAGCAGCTTTAGTCAGGGGTCCTACAATGAGCAGTTCTTC	CASSFSQGSYNEQFF
TRBV7-3	TRBJ2-7	TRBD1	-	TGTGCCAGCAGCTTGACAGGGGAATACGAGCAGTACTTC	CASSLTGEYEQYF
TRBV4-1	TRBJ1-1	-	-	TGCGCCAGCAGCCCAGCTCGAATGACTGAAGCTTTCTTT	CASSPARMTEAFF
TRBV7-9	TRBJ2-4	TRBD2	once	TGTGCCAGCAGCCCCTCGGGACTAGCGGGTATAGCCAAAAACATTCAGTACTTC	CASSPSGLAGIAKNIQYF
TRBV29-1	TRBJ2-1	-	-	TGCAGCGGAACACCAGCAACTTACAATGAGCAGTTCTTC	CSGTPATYNEQFF
TRBV5-4	TRBJ1-1	TRBD1	-	TGTGCCAGCAGCTTCACAGGGGGCTACACTGAAGCTTTCTTT	CASSFTGGYTEAFF
TRBV10-1	TRBJ2-5	-	-	TGCGCCAGCAGTGCGCAGGGGAGTAGTGAGACCCAGTACTTC	CASSAQGSSETQYF
TRBV28	TRBJ2-5	TRBD2	-	TGTGCCAGCAGTTTACGGGAGGGCCAAGAGACCCAGTACTTC	CASSLREGQETQYF
TRBV5-5	TRBJ2-1	-	-	TGTGCCAGCAGCTTGTGGAGGCCAGGGGAGCGGGAGCAGTTCTTC	CASSLWRPGEREQFF